The rows below give T cell receptor beta chains drawn from one sample of a study of blood T cell repertoires in COVID-19. Assay used: immunoSEQ multiplex PCR; TCRdb lists only in-frame clones, some missing. This sample yields more than 90,000 clones, of which about four fifths are seen a single time; 9.8% belongs to the top ten. The sample taken for sequencing was peripheral blood. All receptors come from a woman of 80 years or more with acute or convalescent COVID-19. Each CDR3 is given with its conserved first and last residue. Fields, in order: D gene, J gene, V gene, clone size, CDR3 DNA, CDR3 protein. A D gene is named only where the DNA matches it firmly. Only part of the rows carry a size: once, few, many, or a class if the clone is expanded.

TRBD2 | TRBJ2-5 | TRBV30 | - | TGTGCCTGGAACCACGGACTAGCTCAAGAGACCCAGTACTTC | CAWNHGLAQETQYF
TRBD1 | TRBJ1-2 | TRBV5-1 | - | TGCGCCAGCAGCAGGGAATTACAGGGGTACGACTATGGCTACACCTTC | CASSRELQGYDYGYTF
TRBD1 | TRBJ2-7 | TRBV3-1/TRBV3-2 | - | TGTGCCAGCAAGGGGACAGGGGTTTGGGAGCAGTACTTC | CASKGTGVWEQYF
- | TRBJ1-3 | TRBV2 | - | TGTGCCAGCAGTGGAGAGGGAAACACCATATATTTT | CASSGEGNTIYF
TRBD2 | TRBJ2-3 | TRBV6-5 | - | TGTGCCAGCAGTCCAGCGGGGGGGGGCACAGATACGCAGTATTTT | CASSPAGGGTDTQYF
- | TRBJ1-2 | TRBV4-3 | few | TGCGCCAGCAGCCCCCAAGAGGCCGCTAACTATGGCTACACCTTC | CASSPQEAANYGYTF
- | TRBJ1-3 | TRBV6-5 | few | TGTGCCAGCAGGCCAGGGGTCTCTGGAAACACCATATATTTT | CASRPGVSGNTIYF
- | TRBJ2-3 | TRBV12-3/TRBV12-4 | - | TGTGCCAGCAGTTTAGACTACGCAGATACGCAGTATTTT | CASSLDYADTQYF
- | TRBJ1-2 | TRBV28 | - | TGTGCCAGCAGTTCTCACTATGGCTACACCTTC | CASSSHYGYTF
- | TRBJ2-7 | TRBV28 | - | TGTGCCAGCAGTTTACAGGGATTGACCTACGAGCAGTACTTC | CASSLQGLTYEQYF
TRBD2 | TRBJ2-5 | TRBV7-2 | few | TGTGCCAGCAGCTCATGGGGCGGGGGAGCGGGGGAGACCCAGTACTTC | CASSSWGGGAGETQYF
- | TRBJ2-1 | TRBV25-1 | - | TGTGCCAGCAGTGACGTGGCGGAACTATACAATGAGCAGTTCTTC | CASSDVAELYNEQFF
- | TRBJ1-1 | TRBV27 | - | TGTGCCAGCAGTTCCTGGACGGGGGAGAACACTGAAGCTTTCTTT | CASSSWTGENTEAFF
- | TRBJ1-5 | TRBV7-9 | - | TGTGCCAGCAGCTTACTCGATCAGCCCCAGCATTTT | CASSLLDQPQHF
- | TRBJ1-2 | TRBV6-5 | - | TGTGCCAGCAGTTACTCGGCGGAGGGAACGGATGGCTACACCTTC | CASSYSAEGTDGYTF
TRBD1 | TRBJ2-7 | TRBV7-2 | - | TGTGCCAGCACCTTTATGCAGGGGGTGAACTACGAGCAGTACTTC | CASTFMQGVNYEQYF
- | TRBJ1-2 | TRBV5-5 | many | TGTGCCAGCAGCCCAGATCATGGCTACACCTTC | CASSPDHGYTF
TRBD1 | TRBJ1-5 | TRBV7-9 | - | TGTGCCAGCAGCGCTCCAGGGGGGCAGCCCCAGCATTTT | CASSAPGGQPQHF
- | TRBJ2-7 | TRBV24-1 | few | TGTGCCACCAGTGATTTGGGGGGCGACTCCTACGAGCAGTACTTC | CATSDLGGDSYEQYF
TRBD1 | TRBJ1-6 | TRBV4-3 | many | TGCGCCAGCAGCCAAGATAGGACAGGGGGCTTCCCCCTCCACTTT | CASSQDRTGGFPLHF
- | TRBJ2-7 | TRBV4-1 | - | TGCGCCAGCAGTTGGGAGAGGCAGTACTTC | CASSWERQYF
- | TRBJ1-2 | TRBV7-3 | - | TGTGCCAGCAGCTTGTGGGCTGGCCATGGCTACACCTTC | CASSLWAGHGYTF
TRBD1 | TRBJ2-1 | TRBV29-1 | - | TGCAGCGCAACCGGGACAGGCTACAATGAGCAGTTCTTC | CSATGTGYNEQFF
TRBD2 | TRBJ2-1 | TRBV7-7 | - | TGTGCTAGCAGCTTGGGCCTAGCGGCGTACAATGAGCAGTTCTTC | CASSLGLAAYNEQFF
- | TRBJ1-1 | TRBV7-8 | many | TGTGCCAGCAGCTTAGGGTACGGCAGGGTGAGCACTGAAGCTTTCTTT | CASSLGYGRVSTEAFF
- | TRBJ1-2 | TRBV3-1/TRBV3-2 | - | TGTGCCAGCAGCCATGGGAGGGGACGGGCTTATGGCTACACCTTC | CASSHGRGRAYGYTF
TRBD1 | TRBJ1-1 | TRBV28 | - | TGTGCCAGCTCAGGACAGGGGGCTACTGAAGCTTTCTTT | CASSGQGATEAFF
TRBD1 | TRBJ2-1 | TRBV9 | - | TGTGCCAGCAGCGTAGGAATTCCGGGACAGGGGAAGTTGGGGAATGAGCAGTTCTTC | CASSVGIPGQGKLGNEQFF
TRBD1 | TRBJ1-3 | TRBV7-2 | - | TGTGCCAGCAAGCAGGGGGGTAGTGGAAACACCATATATTTT | CASKQGGSGNTIYF
- | TRBJ2-1 | TRBV3-1/TRBV3-2 | - | TGTGCCAGCAAGGGAGAGGCTAGCTGGGGCTCCTACAATGAGCAGTTCTTC | CASKGEASWGSYNEQFF
- | TRBJ2-4 | TRBV10-1 | - | TGCGCAAGGAGGGGGCGTAGCATTCAGTACTTC | CARRGRSIQYF
- | TRBJ1-5 | TRBV9 | - | TGTGCCAGCAGCGCAGGGGTTCAGCCCCAGCATTTT | CASSAGVQPQHF
- | TRBJ1-2 | TRBV28 | - | TGTGCCAGCAGTTTGTCAGGGCACTATGGCTACACCTTC | CASSLSGHYGYTF
TRBD2 | TRBJ2-3 | TRBV6-5 | - | TGTGCCAGCACCCCGGGAGGGACTAGCACAGATACGCAGTATTTT | CASTPGGTSTDTQYF
- | TRBJ2-1 | TRBV6-2/TRBV6-3 | - | TGTGCCAGCAGTCAACCCCCGGGAAATGAGCAGTTCTTC | CASSQPPGNEQFF
TRBD1 | TRBJ1-2 | TRBV5-1 | many | TGCGCCAGCAGCTCCGCGACAGGGGACTATGGCTACACCTTC | CASSSATGDYGYTF
- | TRBJ2-1 | TRBV4-2 | - | TGTGCCAGCTCCGGCAACCAGGGATACAATGAGCAGTTCTTC | CASSGNQGYNEQFF
- | TRBJ1-1 | TRBV4-1 | - | TGCGCCAGCAGCCCCGGCCCCAGAGGGTATATGAACACTGAAGCTTTCTTT | CASSPGPRGYMNTEAFF
- | TRBJ2-3 | TRBV4-2 | - | TGTGCCAGCAGCCAAGAACAGCGGGTAACAGATACGCAGTATTTT | CASSQEQRVTDTQYF
TRBD1 | TRBJ2-7 | TRBV27 | - | TGTGCCAGCAGTTTAGTAGGGACAGGCGCCTACGAGCAGTACTTC | CASSLVGTGAYEQYF
TRBD1 | TRBJ1-5 | TRBV12-5 | - | TGTGCTAGTGGTCCCCTCAGGGGGCCGAGCAATCAGCCCCAGCATTTT | CASGPLRGPSNQPQHF
- | TRBJ2-7 | TRBV7-8 | - | TGTGCCAGCAGCCGAGGGAGGACCGAATCCTACGAGCAGTACTTC | CASSRGRTESYEQYF
- | TRBJ2-7 | TRBV21-1 | - | TGTGCCAGCAGCACCGCCCGTGGCGGGGACGACGAGCAGTACTTC | CASSTARGGDDEQYF
TRBD1 | TRBJ2-1 | TRBV19 | - | TGTGCCAGTAGTACTCGGACAGGGTACAATGAGCAGTTCTTC | CASSTRTGYNEQFF
TRBD1 | TRBJ1-4 | TRBV6-5 | few | TGTGCCAGCAGTAACTTCAGGGGGTTGGGGGAAAAACTGTTTTTT | CASSNFRGLGEKLFF
- | TRBJ2-2 | TRBV24-1 | - | TGTGCCACCAGTGATTGGCAAACCGGGGAGCTGTTTTTT | CATSDWQTGELFF
- | TRBJ1-6 | TRBV3-1/TRBV3-2 | - | TGTGCCAGCAGCCAAGAAGGACTAGGCCGGAGGTCCTATAATTCACCCCTCCACTTT | CASSQEGLGRRSYNSPLHF